This TCR beta chain came from a study of T cells in Graves' hyperthyroidism and ophthalmopathy. There are 14 residues in the CDR3. CDR1 KGHDR and CDR2 SFDVKD come from the germline V gene. V gave up 10 bases and J gave up 8 bases, with 19 bases separating them. This clonotype was seen at least ten times. RNA transcripts gave rise to amplified TCR beta CDR3 regions. With the HTBI primer set, the TCR CDR3 went through a first round of RT-PCR. TCRdb re-called the multiplex PCR reads through MiXCR, storing one row per CDR3 protein. The sample lists roughly 740,000 distinct CDR3 sequences, 16% seen once, with about 8.4% in the top ten.

Sequencing was performed on blood. The clonotype comes from a man aged 18 to 29 with Graves' hyperthyroidism. The chain has TRBV24-1 and TRBJ1-4; perhaps TRBD1 as D (6 bases). In DNA form, the CDR3 reads TGTGCCACGTCTGGTACGGACAGTAACGAAAAACTGTTTTTT. As protein: CATSGTDSNEKLFF.